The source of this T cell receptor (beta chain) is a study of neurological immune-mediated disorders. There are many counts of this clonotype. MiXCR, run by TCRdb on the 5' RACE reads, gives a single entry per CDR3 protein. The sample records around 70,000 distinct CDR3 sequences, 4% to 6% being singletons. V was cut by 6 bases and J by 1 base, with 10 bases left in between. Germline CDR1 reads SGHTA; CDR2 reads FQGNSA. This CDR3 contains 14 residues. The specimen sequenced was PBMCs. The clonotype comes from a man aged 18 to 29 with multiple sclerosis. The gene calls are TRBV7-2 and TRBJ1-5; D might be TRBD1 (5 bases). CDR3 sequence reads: CASSWRDSNQPQHF. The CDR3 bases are TGTGCCAGCAGTTGGAGGGACAGCAATCAGCCCCAGCATTTT.